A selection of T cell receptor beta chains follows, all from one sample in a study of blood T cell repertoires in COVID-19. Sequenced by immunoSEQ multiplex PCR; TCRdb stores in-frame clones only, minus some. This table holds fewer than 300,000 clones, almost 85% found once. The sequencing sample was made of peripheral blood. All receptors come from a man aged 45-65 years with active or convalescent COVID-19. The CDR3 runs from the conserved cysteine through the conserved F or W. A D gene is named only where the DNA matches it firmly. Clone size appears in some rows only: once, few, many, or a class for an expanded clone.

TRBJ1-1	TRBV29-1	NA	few	TGCAGCGTTGATCGGGGGAGGAACACTGAAGCTTTCTTT	CSVDRGRNTEAFF
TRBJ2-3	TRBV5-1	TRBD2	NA	TGCGCCAGCAGCCCCGGGAGGCTAGCGAGCACAGATACGCAGTATTTT	CASSPGRLASTDTQYF
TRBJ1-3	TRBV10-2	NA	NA	TGCGCCAGCAGTGAGTCGAGGGGAAACACCATATATTTT	CASSESRGNTIYF
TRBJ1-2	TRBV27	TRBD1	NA	TGTGCCAGCAGTTTACGCCACCCCTTGACAGGGGCCATACCTGACTATGGCTACACCTTC	CASSLRHPLTGAIPDYGYTF
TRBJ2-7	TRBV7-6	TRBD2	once	TGTGCCAGCAGCGCGACTAGCGGGAGTCGCGAGCAGTACTTC	CASSATSGSREQYF
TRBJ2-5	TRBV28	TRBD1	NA	TGTGCCAGCAGTTTAATTGGGACAGGGAGGGGGGAGACCCAGTACTTC	CASSLIGTGRGETQYF
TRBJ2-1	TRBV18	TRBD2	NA	TGTGCCAGCTCACCACGCCAAGCGGGAGGGCCCAGGGAGCAGTTCTTC	CASSPRQAGGPREQFF
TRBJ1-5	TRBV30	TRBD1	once	TGTGCCTGGAGTGTAGGGACAGGGCCCCAGCATTTT	CAWSVGTGPQHF
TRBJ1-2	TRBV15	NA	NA	TGTGCCACCAGCAGAGATAGGAACAGGGAGAATGGCTACACCTTC	CATSRDRNRENGYTF
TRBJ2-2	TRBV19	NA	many	TGTGCCAGTACCTATCCAGGAGGTCACCGGGAGCTGTTTTTT	CASTYPGGHRELFF
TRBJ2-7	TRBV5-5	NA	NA	TGTGCCAGCAGCTTGTCGGGACTTAGCTCCTACGAGCAGTACTTC	CASSLSGLSSYEQYF
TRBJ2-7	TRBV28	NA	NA	TGTGCCAGCAGTTTACCAGCGGGCGCTACCTACGAGCAGTACTTC	CASSLPAGATYEQYF
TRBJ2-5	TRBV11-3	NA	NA	TGTGCCAGCAGCCCTAGCGTCGGCCAAGAGACCCAGTACTTC	CASSPSVGQETQYF
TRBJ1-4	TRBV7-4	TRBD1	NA	TGTGCCAGCAGCGATCGGGACAGTAGGGATGAAAAACTGTTTTTT	CASSDRDSRDEKLFF
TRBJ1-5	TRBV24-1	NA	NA	TGTGCCACCAGTGATTTGCAAAGGGGCAGGGAAGGTCAGCCCCAGCATTTT	CATSDLQRGREGQPQHF